The 30 T cell receptor beta chains in this list originate from one sample, sequenced in a study of spatial heterogeneity in lung cancer. Each CDR3 protein is one row after TCRdb ran MiXCR on the 5' RACE reads. The table has some 3,200 distinct CDR3 sequences, approximately 30% seen once. Time point given: sample taken at primary tumor resection. Their antigen targets remain unknown. The study's findings and limits: How many expanded intratumoral alpha and beta TCRs were present tracked the tumor mutation count, which was a count of nonsynonymous mutations.

Sequencing was performed on lung tumor tissue, taken at surgery. The source is a female donor with early-stage non-small cell lung cancer.

By frequency in the sample, this clonotype is large. The chain carries TRBV18 and TRBJ1-2; TRBD1 is a possible D gene (5 bases). The V gene's germline CDR1 is KGHSH and CDR2 LQKENI. Trimming cost V 4 bases and J 6 bases, with 21 bases left between them. The CDR3 runs 16 residues. The CDR3 loop reads CASSRGTGSSTDGYTF. The CDR3 DNA sequence: TGTGCCAGCTCACGCGGGACGGGTTCCTCCACCGATGGCTACACCTTC.

The V gene is TRBV7-9, the J gene TRBJ2-7, with D maybe TRBD1 (6 bases). The CDR3 runs 11 residues. Trimming took 7 bases from V and 5 from J, leaving 9 bases between them. Germline CDR1 is SEHNR and CDR2 is FQNEAQ (reference sequence). The chain's CDR3 is CASIQGHEQYF. DNA of the CDR3: TGTGCCAGCATACAGGGTCACGAGCAGTACTTC.

This clonotype counts as medium-sized. The chain couples TRBV19 to TRBJ2-3, with 10 bases fitting TRBD2. J was trimmed by 3 bases and V by 5 bases; bases with no gene match: 11. Germline lookup yields CDR1 LNHDA and CDR2 SQIVND (reference sequence). This CDR3 contains 17 residues. DNA for the CDR3: TGTGCCAGTAGTCCAGAGGCTAGCGGGAGCTTAACAGATACGCAGTATTTT. Translated, it gives CASSPEASGSLTDTQYF.

The chain recombines TRBV7-2 with TRBJ2-2; D uncertain. The CDR3 consists of 15 residues. V was cut by 5 bases and J by 4 bases, with 14 bases left in between. In germline, CDR1 is SGHTA, CDR2 FQGNSA. CDR3 sequence reads: CASSLHPAGTGELFF. CDR3 bases: TGTGCCAGCAGCCTCCACCCGGCAGGCACCGGGGAGCTGTTTTTT.

This clonotype is categorized as medium-sized. The J gene is TRBJ2-3, the V gene TRBV20-1, with D hard to call. The length of the CDR3 is 11 residues. Between the trimmed V and J ends, which lost 7 bases and 9 bases, there was a span of 14 bases. Per the germline V gene, CDR1 is DFQATT and CDR2 is SNEGSKA (reference sequence). The CDR3 sequence is CSVNSERTQYF. The CDR3 DNA follows: TGCAGTGTTAACTCAGAGAGGACGCAGTATTTT.

The gene calls are TRBV7-9 and TRBJ2-2, with 12 bases identical to TRBD2. The V gene end was trimmed by 7 bases and the J gene end by 4 bases; junction bases not matched to a gene: 4. Per germline, CDR1 SEHNR and CDR2 FQNEAQ (reference sequence). The CDR3 spans 15 residues. CDR3 nucleotide sequence: TGTGCCAGCACGCCTAGCGGGAGGGGCACCGGGGAGCTGTTTTTT. Translating it yields CASTPSGRGTGELFF.

The V and J genes are TRBV9 and TRBJ2-2; possibly TRBD1 for D (5 bases). The CDR3 has 18 amino acids. The V and J ends lost 3 bases and 2 bases respectively, with 20 bases between them. The V gene's germline CDR1 is SGDLS and CDR2 YYNGEE. CDR3 residues: CASSAPSQGRSNTGELFF. The CDR3, as DNA: TGTGCCAGCAGCGCCCCCTCCCAGGGCAGGAGCAACACCGGGGAGCTGTTTTTT. The full variable domain, with the rest looked up from reference TRBV9 and TRBJ2-2, is DSGVTQTPKHLITATGQRVTLRCSPRSGDLSVYWYQQSLDQGLQFLIQYYNGEERAKGNILERFSAQQFPDLHSELNLSSLELGDSALYFCASSAPSQGRSNTGELFFGEGSRLTVL.

Relative to its sample, this clonotype is large (0.1 to 1%). This chain links TRBV6-2 or TRBV6-3 with TRBJ1-5; D unresolved. V lost 4 bases and J 9 bases, leaving 13 bases between the germline ends. Germline loops: CDR1 MNHEY, CDR2 SVGEGT. There are 13 residues in the CDR3. DNA for the CDR3: TGTGCCAGCAGTTCAAGCGCGGCTGGGCCCCAGCATTTT. Its protein product is CASSSSAAGPQHF.

By proportion, this clonotype is large (0.1 to 1%). V usage is TRBV7-2 and J usage is TRBJ2-3; D is possibly TRBD1 (5 bases). V was shortened by 0 bases and J by 2 bases, with 9 bases between the two germline ends. The CDR3 spans 15 residues. Germline V gives CDR1 SGHTA, CDR2 FQGNSA. CDR3 DNA sequence: TGTGCCAGCAGCTTAGCGTGGGGCTCCACAGATACGCAGTATTTT. This gives the protein CASSLAWGSTDTQYF.

This clonotype was observed many times. The J gene is TRBJ1-5, the V gene TRBV29-1, with D unresolved. The germline V gene has CDR1 SQVTM and CDR2 ANQGSEA. The CDR3 has 14 amino acids. V was trimmed by 7 bases and J by 0 bases, leaving 13 bases between them. Here the CDR3 reads CSAKLAYSNQPQHF. Here the CDR3 DNA reads TGCAGCGCCAAATTGGCCTATAGCAATCAGCCCCAGCATTTT.

This chain links TRBV12-3 or TRBV12-4 with TRBJ2-1; 11 nucleotides match TRBD2. The CDR3 consists of 13 residues. Trimming at V came to 5 bases and at J to 10 bases, leaving 4 bases not matched to a gene. This CDR3 is CASSTGLAVEQFF. The DNA for the CDR3 is TGTGCCAGCAGTACGGGACTAGCGGTAGAGCAGTTCTTC.

This clonotype ranks as medium-sized. This rearrangement joins TRBV19 to TRBJ2-1; 10 bases agree with TRBD2. CDR3 length equals 13 residues. J lost 9 bases, V lost 4 bases, and 3 bases had no gene match. Germline V CDR1 and CDR2: LNHDA, SQIVND (reference sequence). The CDR3: CASSNSGRTEQFF. The CDR3 DNA reads TGTGCCAGTAGTAATAGCGGGAGGACTGAGCAGTTCTTC. Variable domain in full (rest from reference TRBV19 and TRBJ2-1): DGGITQSPKYLFRKEGQNVTLSCEQNLNHDAMYWYRQDPGQGLRLIYYSQIVNDFQKGDIAEGYSVSREKKESFPLTVTSAQKNPTAFYLCASSNSGRTEQFFGPGTRLTVL.

J is TRBJ1-4 and V is TRBV30, with 7 nucleotides matching TRBD1. The germline gives CDR1 GTSNPN, CDR2 SVGIG (reference sequence). This CDR3 spans 13 amino acids. The ends lost 3 bases at V and 7 bases at J; junction bases unmatched: 5. CDR3 nucleotides: TGTGCCTGGAGGGTCAGGGGGACTGAAAAACTGTTTTTT. Translation: CAWRVRGTEKLFF.

By frequency in the sample, this clonotype is large (0.1 to 1%). The gene calls are TRBV24-1 and TRBJ2-1, with 7 bases matching TRBD1. CDR3 length equals 16 residues. CDR1 is KGHDR, CDR2 SFDVKD, per germline. V lost 0 bases, J lost 7 bases, and 8 bases stayed unmatched. This CDR3 is CATSDLDSGQTNEQFF. CDR3 nucleotides: TGTGCCACCAGTGATTTGGACTCGGGACAGACGAATGAGCAGTTCTTC.

This chain connects TRBV27 to TRBJ2-7; TRBD2 matches 9 bases. The CDR3 sequence is 15 residues long. The junction had 5 bases not matched to a gene; V was cut back by 0 bases and J by 5 bases. Germline loops: CDR1 MNHEY, CDR2 SMNVEV (reference sequence). CDR3 residues: CASSLSPSGKNEQYF. CDR3 bases: TGTGCCAGCAGTTTATCGCCTAGCGGGAAAAACGAGCAGTACTTC.

This chain joins TRBV14 and TRBJ2-7; D unclear. The CDR3 sequence is 14 residues long. Germline CDR1 reads SGHDN; CDR2 reads FVKESK. Trimming left V 0 bases short and J 3 bases short, with 9 bases between. CDR3 amino acids: CASSQDLAVYEQYF. The CDR3 region has the DNA TGTGCCAGCAGCCAAGATCTTGCAGTCTACGAGCAGTACTTC.

By proportion, this clonotype is medium-sized. V is TRBV11-2 and J is TRBJ2-1; TRBD1 or TRBD2 may be the D gene (5 bases each). This CDR3 is built from 15 residues. Trimming stripped 3 bases from V and 2 bases from J, with 11 bases between. Per germline, CDR1 SGHAT and CDR2 FQNNGV. CDR3 in amino acids: CASSLYEGPYNEQFF. Written as DNA, the CDR3 is TGTGCCAGCAGCTTGTACGAGGGGCCCTACAATGAGCAGTTCTTC.

This clonotype was counted between two and nine times. The rearrangement uses TRBV24-1 and TRBJ2-5; TRBD1 is a possible D gene (5 bases). In germline, CDR1 is KGHDR, CDR2 SFDVKD. CDR3 length: 13 residues. V was pared by 6 bases and J by 2 bases, with 9 bases between. In DNA, the CDR3 is TGTGCCACCAGTCGAGACAGACAAGAGACCCAGTACTTC. Protein product: CATSRDRQETQYF.

The chain joins TRBV29-1 to TRBJ2-3; 10 nucleotides agree with TRBD2. CDR1 and CDR2 (germline): SQVTM, ANQGSEA. This CDR3 contains 14 residues. With V trimmed by 4 bases and J by 5 bases, 6 bases remained unmatched. The CDR3 DNA is TGCAGCGTTGGTTCTAGCGGGAGTGGAGATACGCAGTATTTT. Its protein product is CSVGSSGSGDTQYF.

This chain links TRBV5-5 with TRBJ2-3; tentative D call: TRBD2 (6 bases). Germline assignment: CDR1 SGHKS and CDR2 YYEKEE (reference sequence). The V end was cut by 2 bases, the J end by 2 bases, with 18 bases between. There are 17 residues in the CDR3. CDR3 DNA sequence: TGTGCCAGCAGCTTCCAGGGTGAGGGAGGCTTCACAGATACGCAGTATTTT. Its translation: CASSFQGEGGFTDTQYF.

V usage is TRBV28 and J usage is TRBJ2-7, with 8 bases lining up with TRBD1. The CDR3 is made up of 13 amino acids. Trimming removed 6 bases from V and 6 bases from J; junction bases left unmatched: 7. The germline gives CDR1 MDHEN, CDR2 SYDVKM. The CDR3 nucleotides are TGTGCCAGCAGCCTTGGACAGGGCCGCGAGCAGTACTTC. Its protein product is CASSLGQGREQYF.

This clonotype is labeled as medium-sized. The chain has TRBV7-6 and TRBJ2-1; 7 bases are shared with TRBD2. CDR1 and CDR2 (germline): SGHVS, FNYEAQ. V gave up 2 bases and J gave up 6 bases; unmatched junction bases: 10. This CDR3 has 16 residues. The CDR3 here is CASSLPPGTTGNEQFF. The CDR3 bases are TGTGCCAGCAGCTTACCCCCCGGGACTACCGGCAATGAGCAGTTCTTC. The variable domain in full, with the rest retrieved from reference TRBV7-6 and TRBJ2-1, is GAGVSQSPRYKVTKRGQDVALRCDPISGHVSLYWYRQALGQGPEFLTYFNYEAQQDKSGLPNDRFSAERPEGSISTLTIQRTEQRDSAMYRCASSLPPGTTGNEQFFGPGTRLTVL.

This clonotype has a handful of counts. This chain links TRBV27 with TRBJ1-6, with no clear D. Trimming took 6 bases from V and 0 from J, leaving 18 bases between them. The CDR3 totals 18 residues. Germline-derived CDR1 and CDR2 are MNHEY and SMNVEV (reference sequence). The CDR3 coding sequence is TGTGCCAGCAGCGGCCTTAGAGGCGGAAGCTCCTATAATTCACCCCTCCACTTT. Amino acid sequence: CASSGLRGGSSYNSPLHF.

The genes are TRBV6-6 and TRBJ2-7; 8 positions match TRBD1. The ends lost 6 bases at V and 2 bases at J; junction bases unmatched: 9. CDR3 length: 15 residues. In germline, CDR1 is MNHNY, CDR2 SVGAGI (reference sequence). CDR3 DNA sequence: TGTGCCAGCAGAAGGACAGGGCTTACTCCCTACGAGCAGTACTTC. Its protein is CASRRTGLTPYEQYF.

This clonotype is classed as medium-sized. V usage is TRBV28 and J usage is TRBJ2-7, with 13 bases fitting TRBD2. CDR1 and CDR2 (germline): MDHEN, SYDVKM. This CDR3 is 20 amino acids long. Germline trimming cut 1 base from V and 3 bases from J; bases unmatched to any gene: 15. Written as DNA, the CDR3 is TGTGCCAGCAGTTTATACAGAGGACTAGCGGGAGCCACTCTCTTCTACGAGCAGTACTTC. Translating it yields CASSLYRGLAGATLFYEQYF.

This clonotype is classed as medium-sized. The chain uses TRBV20-1 and TRBJ2-5; 7 bases map to TRBD2. Per germline, CDR1 DFQATT and CDR2 SNEGSKA (reference sequence). The V gene end was trimmed by 0 bases and the J gene end by 3 bases; junction bases not matched to a gene: 7. This CDR3 has 15 residues. The CDR3 sequence is CSARDLRLAEETQYF. CDR3 sequence (DNA): TGCAGTGCTAGAGATCTAAGGCTAGCGGAAGAGACCCAGTACTTC.

This clonotype was detected a few times. V usage is TRBV28 and J usage is TRBJ2-7, with 7 bases identical to TRBD1. Germline V lookup: CDR1 MDHEN, CDR2 SYDVKM. V was clipped by 4 bases and J by 3 bases; unmatched bases: 12. This CDR3 comprises 16 residues. CDR3 coding DNA: TGTGCCAGCAGTTCATCACGGACAGGCGGGCTCTACGAGCAGTACTTC. The encoded protein is CASSSSRTGGLYEQYF. Drawing the rest from reference TRBV28 and TRBJ2-7, the complete variable domain is DVKVTQSSRYLVKRTGEKVFLECVQDMDHENMFWYRQDPGLGLRLIYFSYDVKMKEKGDIPEGYSVSREKKERFSLILESASTNQTSMYLCASSSSRTGGLYEQYFGPGTRLTVT.

The rearrangement links TRBV6-2 or TRBV6-3 to TRBJ2-7; 7 nucleotides match TRBD1. There are 16 residues in the CDR3. The ends lost 5 bases at V and 4 bases at J; junction bases unmatched: 14. Germline loops: CDR1 MNHEY, CDR2 SVGEGT. The CDR3 DNA reads as TGTGCCAGCAGTCCCCATGAGGGGGCGGTGGGTTACGAGCAGTACGTC. This codes for CASSPHEGAVGYEQYV.

By proportion, this clonotype is large (0.1 to 1%). The gene calls are TRBV7-3 and TRBJ2-3, with D tentatively TRBD1 (6 bases). V lost 4 bases and J lost 0, with 17 bases in between. The CDR3 runs 17 residues. In germline, CDR1 is SGHTA, CDR2 FQGTGA. CDR3 in amino acids: CASSSALGAGSTDTQYF. CDR3 in DNA: TGTGCCAGCAGCTCCGCCCTGGGGGCGGGTAGCACAGATACGCAGTATTTT.

This clonotype is labeled as medium-sized. V gene TRBV5-6 combines with J gene TRBJ1-1; no clear D. Germline V gene sequence: CDR1 SGHDT, CDR2 YYEEEE. Trimming pared 7 bases from V and 1 base from J, leaving 17 bases between. The CDR3 is 15 residues long. As DNA, the CDR3 is TGTGCCAGCGGGATTTACGTAACAGCGAACACTGAAGCTTTCTTT. Translating it yields CASGIYVTANTEAFF. The full variable domain, its missing parts supplied by reference TRBV5-6 and TRBJ1-1, is DAGVTQSPTHLIKTRGQQVTLRCSPKSGHDTVSWYQQALGQGPQFIFQYYEEEERQRGNFPDRFSGHQFPNYSSELNVNALLLGDSALYLCASGIYVTANTEAFFGQGTRLTVV.